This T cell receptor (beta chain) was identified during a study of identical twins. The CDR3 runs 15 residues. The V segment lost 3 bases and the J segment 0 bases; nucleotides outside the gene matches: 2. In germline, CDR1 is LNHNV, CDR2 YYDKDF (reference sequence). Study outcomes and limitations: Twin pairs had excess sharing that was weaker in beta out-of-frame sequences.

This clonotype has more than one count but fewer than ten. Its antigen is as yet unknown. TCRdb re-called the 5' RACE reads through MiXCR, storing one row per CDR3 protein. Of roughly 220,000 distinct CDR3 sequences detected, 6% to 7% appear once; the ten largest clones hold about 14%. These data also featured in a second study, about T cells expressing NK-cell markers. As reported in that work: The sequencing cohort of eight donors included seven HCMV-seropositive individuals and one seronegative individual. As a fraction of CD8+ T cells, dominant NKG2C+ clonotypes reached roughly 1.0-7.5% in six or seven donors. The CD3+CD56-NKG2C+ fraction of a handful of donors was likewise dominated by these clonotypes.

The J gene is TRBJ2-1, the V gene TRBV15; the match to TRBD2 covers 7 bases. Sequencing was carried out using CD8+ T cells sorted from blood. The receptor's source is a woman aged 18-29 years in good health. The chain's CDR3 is CATSSGRGSYNEQFF. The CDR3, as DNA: TGTGCCACCAGCAGTGGGAGGGGCTCCTACAATGAGCAGTTCTTC.